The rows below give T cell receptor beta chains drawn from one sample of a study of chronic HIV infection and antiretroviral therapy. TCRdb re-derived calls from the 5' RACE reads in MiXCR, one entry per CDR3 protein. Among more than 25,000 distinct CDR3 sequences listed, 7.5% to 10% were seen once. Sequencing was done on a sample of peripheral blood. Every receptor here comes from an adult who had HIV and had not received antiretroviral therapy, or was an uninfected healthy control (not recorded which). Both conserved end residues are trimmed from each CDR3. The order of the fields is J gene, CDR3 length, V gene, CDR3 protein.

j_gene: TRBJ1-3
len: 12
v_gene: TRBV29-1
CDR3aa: SVAMTGAQNTIY

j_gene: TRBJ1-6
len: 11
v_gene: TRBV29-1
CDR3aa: SVEEGVNSPLH

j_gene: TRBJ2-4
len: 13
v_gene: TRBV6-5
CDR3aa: ASSYVGGDKNIQY

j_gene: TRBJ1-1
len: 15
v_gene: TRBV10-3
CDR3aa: AISGPMDGAADTEAF

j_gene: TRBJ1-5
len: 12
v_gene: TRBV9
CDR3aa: ASSNTGSNQPQH

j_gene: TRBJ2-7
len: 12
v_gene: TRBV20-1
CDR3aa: SAVYRDRGGEQY

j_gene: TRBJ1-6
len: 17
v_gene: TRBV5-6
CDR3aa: ASRGRTSQGGSYNSPLH

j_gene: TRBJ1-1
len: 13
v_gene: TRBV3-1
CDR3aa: ASSQDRSGGNEAF

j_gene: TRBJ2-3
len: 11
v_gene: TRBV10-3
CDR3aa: AISDTSTDTQY

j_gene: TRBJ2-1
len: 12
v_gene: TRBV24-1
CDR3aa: ATSEGGTSGEQF

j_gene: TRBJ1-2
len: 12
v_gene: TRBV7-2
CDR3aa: ASSLARTVDGDT

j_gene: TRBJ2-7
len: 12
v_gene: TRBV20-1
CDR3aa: SARSDSDTYEQY

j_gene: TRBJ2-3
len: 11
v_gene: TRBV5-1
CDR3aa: ASSLRESDTQY

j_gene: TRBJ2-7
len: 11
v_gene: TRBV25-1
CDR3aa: ASSESSSYEQY

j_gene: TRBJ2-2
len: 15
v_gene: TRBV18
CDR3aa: ASSPVAGTSGTGELF

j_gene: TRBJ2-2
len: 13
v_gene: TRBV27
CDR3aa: ASRGVGSNTGELF

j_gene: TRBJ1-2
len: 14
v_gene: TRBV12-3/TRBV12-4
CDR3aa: ASSLETSPRSYGYT

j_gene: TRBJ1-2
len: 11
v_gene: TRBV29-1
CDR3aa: SVQPGSPYGYT

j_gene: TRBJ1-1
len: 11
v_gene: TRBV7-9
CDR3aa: ASSSGRGTEAF

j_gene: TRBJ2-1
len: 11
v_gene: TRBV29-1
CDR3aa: SVEGPWDNEQF

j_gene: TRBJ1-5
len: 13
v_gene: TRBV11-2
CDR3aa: ASSNSRGYDQPQH

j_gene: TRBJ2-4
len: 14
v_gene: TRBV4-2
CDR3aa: ASSQDMAGEKNIQY

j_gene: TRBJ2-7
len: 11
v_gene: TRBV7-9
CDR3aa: ASSPPEYYEQY

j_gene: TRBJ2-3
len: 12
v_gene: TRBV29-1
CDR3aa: SAGGKQPIYTQY

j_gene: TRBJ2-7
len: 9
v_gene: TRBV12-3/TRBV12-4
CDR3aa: ASSFDTEQY

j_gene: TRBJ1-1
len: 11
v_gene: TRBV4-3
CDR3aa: ASSQGGPGEAF

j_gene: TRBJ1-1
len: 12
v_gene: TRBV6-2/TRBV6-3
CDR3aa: ASSYSNRGTEAF

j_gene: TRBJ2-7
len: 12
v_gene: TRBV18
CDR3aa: ASSARGFPYEQY

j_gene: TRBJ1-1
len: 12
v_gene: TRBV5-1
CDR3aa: ASSLDTTPTEAF

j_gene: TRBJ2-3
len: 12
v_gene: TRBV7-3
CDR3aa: ASSSGLAADTQY

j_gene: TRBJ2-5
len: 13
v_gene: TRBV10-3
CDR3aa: AISESRDGEETQY

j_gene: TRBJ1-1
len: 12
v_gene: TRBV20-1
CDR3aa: SARIQGGNTEAF

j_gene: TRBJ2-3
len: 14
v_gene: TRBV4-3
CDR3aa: ASSQDNRVSTDTQY

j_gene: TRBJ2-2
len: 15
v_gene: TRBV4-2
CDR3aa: ASSLGSGVANTGELF

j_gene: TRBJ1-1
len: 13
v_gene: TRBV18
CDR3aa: ASHKETGMGTEAF

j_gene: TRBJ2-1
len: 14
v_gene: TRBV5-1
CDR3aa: ASSLESLANYNEQF

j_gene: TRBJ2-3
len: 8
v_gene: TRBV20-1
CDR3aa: SAISDTQY

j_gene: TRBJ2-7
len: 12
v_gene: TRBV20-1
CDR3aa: SASLRTGSYEQY

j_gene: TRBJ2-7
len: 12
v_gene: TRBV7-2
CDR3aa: ASSPSGGAYEQY

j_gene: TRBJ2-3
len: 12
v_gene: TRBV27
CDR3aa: ASSLRRETDTQY

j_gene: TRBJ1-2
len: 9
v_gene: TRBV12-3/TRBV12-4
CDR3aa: ASSWRGGYT

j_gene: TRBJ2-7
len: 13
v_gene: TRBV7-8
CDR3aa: ASSLGPRGNDEQY

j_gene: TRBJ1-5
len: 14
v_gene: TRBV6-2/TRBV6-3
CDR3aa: ASSYSTMGGNQPQH

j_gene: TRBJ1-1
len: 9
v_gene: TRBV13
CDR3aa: ASLRNTEAF

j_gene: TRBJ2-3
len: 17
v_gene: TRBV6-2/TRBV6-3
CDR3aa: ASSYSTRSTGVNTDTQY

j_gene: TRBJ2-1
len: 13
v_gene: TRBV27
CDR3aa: ASRRREGPHNEQF

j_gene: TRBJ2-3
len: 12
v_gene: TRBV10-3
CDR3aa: ATDRAPGTDTQY

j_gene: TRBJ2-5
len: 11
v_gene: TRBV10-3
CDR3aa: AISETAQETQY

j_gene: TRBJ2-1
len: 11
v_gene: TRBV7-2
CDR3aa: ASSAGLYNEQF